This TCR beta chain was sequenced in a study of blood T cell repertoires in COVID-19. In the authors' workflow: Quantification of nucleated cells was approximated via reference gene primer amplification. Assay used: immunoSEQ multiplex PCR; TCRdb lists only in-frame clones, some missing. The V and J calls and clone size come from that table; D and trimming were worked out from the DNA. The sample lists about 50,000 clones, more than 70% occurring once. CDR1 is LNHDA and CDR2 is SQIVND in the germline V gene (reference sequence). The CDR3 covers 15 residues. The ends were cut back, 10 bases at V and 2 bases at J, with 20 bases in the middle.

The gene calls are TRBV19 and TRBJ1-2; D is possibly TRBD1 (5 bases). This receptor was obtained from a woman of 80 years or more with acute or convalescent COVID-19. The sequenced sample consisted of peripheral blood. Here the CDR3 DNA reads TGTGCCACCTTCGCGGGGCCGGTAAGAAACTATGGCTACACCTTC. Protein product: CATFAGPVRNYGYTF.